This T cell receptor (beta chain) was profiled in a study of T-cell reconstitution after alpha-beta-depleted transplantation in children. This clonotype has at least ten counts. Its antigen remains unidentified. Findings and limits, study-wide: By one year post-transplant, T-cell counts and diversity largely arose from T cells that were newly produced. Reported findings indicate that, about two months after transplant, alpha-beta T cells came from several hundred expanded clones, which were derived from non-depleted graft cells.

This CDR3 has 13 amino acids. Germline CDR1 and CDR2: DFQATT and SNEGSKA (reference sequence). Trimming at V came to 5 bases and at J to 4 bases, leaving 5 bases not matched to a gene. Unique molecular identifiers were incorporated when the TCRbeta library was constructed. Each CDR3 protein gets one entry after TCRdb re-called the PCR reads with MiXCR. The sample carries 700,000 or so distinct CDR3 sequences, less than 15% recorded once. The chain is built from TRBV20-1 and TRBJ2-7, with TRBD2 identical over 10 bases. The clonotype was recovered from a girl aged 2-10 years with congenital amegakaryocytic thrombocytopenia, due to receive a stem cell transplant. The sequencing used PBMCs, collected before TCRalphabeta/CD19-depleted stem cell transplant. Here the CDR3 reads CSAERGLAYEQYF. Here the CDR3 DNA reads TGCAGTGCTGAAAGGGGACTAGCGTACGAGCAGTACTTC.